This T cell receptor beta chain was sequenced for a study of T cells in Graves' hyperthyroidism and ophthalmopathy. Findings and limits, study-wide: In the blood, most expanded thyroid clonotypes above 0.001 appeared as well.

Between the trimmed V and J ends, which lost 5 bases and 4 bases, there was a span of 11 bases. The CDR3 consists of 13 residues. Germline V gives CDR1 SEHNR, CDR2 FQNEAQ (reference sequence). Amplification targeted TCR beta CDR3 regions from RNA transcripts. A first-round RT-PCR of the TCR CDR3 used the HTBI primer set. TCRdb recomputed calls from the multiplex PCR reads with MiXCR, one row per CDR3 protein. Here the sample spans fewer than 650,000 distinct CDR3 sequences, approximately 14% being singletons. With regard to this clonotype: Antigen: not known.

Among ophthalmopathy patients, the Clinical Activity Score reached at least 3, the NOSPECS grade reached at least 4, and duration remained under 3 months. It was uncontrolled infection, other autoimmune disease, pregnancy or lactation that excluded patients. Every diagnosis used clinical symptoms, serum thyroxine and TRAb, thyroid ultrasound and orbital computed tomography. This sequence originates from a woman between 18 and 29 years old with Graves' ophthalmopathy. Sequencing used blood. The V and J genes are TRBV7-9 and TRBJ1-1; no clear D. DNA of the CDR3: TGTGCCAGCAGCACGGAGAGCCTCACTGAAGCTTTCTTT. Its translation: CASSTESLTEAFF.